This paragraph reports one T cell receptor (beta chain). Antigen specificity is unknown. Construction of TCR beta libraries relied on iRepertoire HTBI primers and on Arm-PCR targeting CDR3 regions. TCRdb reprocessed the multiplex PCR reads with MiXCR, giving one entry per CDR3 protein. The sample consists of about 340,000 distinct CDR3 sequences, roughly 21% of them appearing once. The germline V gene encodes CDR1 MDHEN and CDR2 SYDVKM. The CDR3 has 15 residues. Germline trimming cut 7 bases from V and 2 bases from J; bases unmatched to any gene: 10. The time point was: persistent/refractory GD, antithyroid drugs over 5 years with positive TRAb. RNA isolated from PBMCs was used to make the TCR library. EDTA tubes received around 9.4 milliliters of collected peripheral blood. This sample stems from a study of regulatory T cells in long-lasting Graves disease. General study points: Persistent Graves' patients had lower TCR diversity than newly diagnosed ones. It was in persistent disease that TRBV28, TRBJ1-2 and TRBJ2-5 were favored.

Here the sequenced sample was peripheral blood mononuclear cells (PBMCs), taken when the disease was refractory, from a patient treated with antithyroid drugs. This clonotype was sampled from a female donor with Graves disease. The chain carries TRBV28 and TRBJ1-2; 7 bases fit TRBD1. In nucleotides, the CDR3 is TGTGCCAGCACCCTAGACAGGGACCCGAACTATGGCTACACCTTC. Amino acids: CASTLDRDPNYGYTF.